This T cell receptor beta chain appears in the sequencing data of a study of blood T cells in healthy people across ages. General study results and limits: Whereas aged donors had fewer naive CD4+ cells, long-lived donors had more of them and higher diversity. The unknown donor CMV status may have confounded expanded clonotype changes.

Germline V gives CDR1 SGHTA, CDR2 FQGTGA. The ends were cut back, 3 bases at V and 6 bases at J, with 12 bases in the middle. This CDR3 contains 13 residues. The people who gave samples were healthy Caucasians from Russia, aged roughly 6 to 90. Per-sample PBMC isolation yielded at least 7 million cells. A sample-barcoded 5' primer and a J-beta primer mix were used in a second PCR of roughly 7 to 11 cycles. TCRdb analysed the 5' RACE reads with MiXCR anew, one entry per CDR3 protein. Among about 600,000 distinct CDR3 sequences, more than 45% were seen once, and the ten largest hold around 23%. Regarding this clonotype: Its antigen is as yet unknown.

The receptor was isolated from an elderly man in good health. This chain links TRBV7-3 with TRBJ2-7; D is possibly TRBD2 (5 bases). Sample: blood. CDR3: CASSFQPRGEQYF. The DNA for the CDR3 is TGTGCCAGCAGCTTCCAGCCCCGGGGCGAGCAGTACTTC.